This T cell receptor beta chain was identified during a study of blood T cells in healthy people across ages. General observations from the study: It was held that the diversity estimates obtained from one million T cells were underestimates. A roughly linear age-dependent decrease characterized TCR beta diversity per million T cells. The study found TCR beta diversity correlated strongly with naive T cell percentage.

With regard to this clonotype: Its antigen is unidentified.

Germline V lookup: CDR1 LGHNA, CDR2 YSLEER. CDR3 length: 13 amino acids. Trimming stripped 0 bases from V and 9 bases from J, with 11 bases between. Together with a sample-barcoded 5' primer, a J-beta primer mix was included in a second PCR lasting about 7 to 12 cycles. Per sample, CDR3-containing paired-end reads numbered at least 3 million. TCRdb reprocessed the 5' RACE reads via MiXCR and lists one record per CDR3 protein. The sample consists of about 1.5 million distinct CDR3 sequences, roughly 43% of them appearing once. Sequencing was performed on blood. The receptor was derived from a woman aged 18 to 35 in good health. V usage is TRBV4-3 and J usage is TRBJ1-2, with no clear D. The CDR3 protein is CASSQDGRGSYTF. The CDR3 DNA sequence: TGCGCCAGCAGCCAAGACGGGAGAGGTAGCTACACCTTC.